This T cell receptor (beta chain) was sequenced in a study of control samples from healthy donors and cancer patients (dated by TCRdb to 2018 to 2021). The method behind the library was the immunoSEQ multiplex PCR assay. The table was pulled from immuneACCESS by TCRdb, which kept in-frame rearrangements only. Such tables lose some clones; where checked, under half of the loss comes from unresolved V genes, and the rest has no known cause. The sample table holds about 150,000 clones, of which 85% to 90% were seen once. About 1.7% of the sample comes from the top ten. After removal of 0 bases from V and 5 bases from J, the junction retains 0 bases not matched to a gene. Including the terminal cysteine and phenylalanine, the CDR3 comprises 16 residues. The only DNA kept is the CDR3, 48 bases in frame from the first base. The germline V gene yields SGHVS for CDR1 and FNYEAQ for CDR2. The table lists this clone with a few counts. The clone's antigen remains unknown. The sample holds no much larger clone one base away, and base qualities are not on file.

The origin of this receptor is a man between 18 and 29 years old in good health. The rearranged segments are TRBV7-6 and TRBJ2-2; TRBD2 agrees with 13 junctional bases. Sequences were obtained from blood. The DNA sequence is as follows: TGTGCCAGCAGCTTAGCGGGACTAGCGGGAACCGGGGAGCTGTTTTTT. Its coded protein is CASSLAGLAGTGELFF.